This T cell receptor (beta chain) was obtained from a study of vaccination and CD4 T cells after COVID-19 (dated by TCRdb to between 2021 and 2023). About the investigation overall: Convalescent patients had a positive SARS-CoV-2 result on nasal swab PCR, and of these patients, nine had mild disease and one had severe disease. The convalescent cohort included six males and four females, with two Hispanic individuals, seven Caucasians, two Asians and one multiracial person. Participants received two doses of either the Pfizer-BioNTech BNT162b2 vaccine (n=8) or the Moderna mRNA-1273 vaccine (n=2). Post-COVID blood samples from convalescent patients were collected a median of 101 days after diagnosis, with a range of roughly 35 to 180 days. Post-vaccine blood samples were taken a median of about 72 days after the second vaccine dose, with a range of about 13 to 250 days. Culture stimuli were overlapping spike peptide pools from SARS-CoV-2 and from the common cold coronaviruses HCoV-NL63, HCoV-OC43 and HCoV-229E. Control cultures used a CEFX viral epitope pool as positive control, an HIV-1 Nef peptide pool as negative control, or no peptide. In 9 to 11 COVID-19 convalescent patients and several infection-naive healthy vaccine recipients, researchers compared the spike-specific CD4+ TCR repertoire from before mRNA vaccination with the repertoire from after. Broader findings and caveats from the paper: Nearly all vaccine-specific clones in convalescent patients (304 of 307) were mono-reactive for SARS-CoV-2 spike rather than cross-reactive with common cold coronaviruses. In convalescent patients, a median roughly 87% of post-vaccine SARS-CoV-2-reactive clones were detected only after vaccination, and vaccine-specific priming was suggested by this finding. The number of convalescent patients in the study was relatively small, and the study did not examine early timepoints following natural infection. The median count of SARS-CoV-2-reactive clonotypes went up from roughly 21 after infection to a few dozen after vaccination, although the change was not significant.

From the cysteine up to the phenylalanine, the CDR3 has a length of 12 residues. CDR3 DNA only is kept here, 36 bases in frame from base 1. The CDR1 and CDR2 encoded by the germline V gene (reference sequence) are DFQATT and SNEGSKA. Receptor amplification or capture employed PCR. TCR sequencing of DNA from cultured CD4+ T cells used the Oncomine TCR Beta short-read assay at the Johns Hopkins FTIC core. The QIAamp micro DNA kit was used to extract genomic DNA from the cultured CD4+ T cells. The Oncomine TCR Beta libraries from cultured CD4+ T cells were pooled using unique dual indexes and then sequenced on an Illumina iSeq 100. Per the source publication's procedure: Non-productive sequences were removed, and CDR3s that did not start with C, did not end with F or W, or were shorter than 7 amino acids were discarded. The MANAFEST web application was used to identify antigen-specific clonotypes by comparing peptide-stimulated wells against reference wells and other culture wells. An FDR below 0.05, an odds ratio above 5, and a productive frequency above 0.1% in at least two of three replicate wells were required for clones to be considered positive. A clonotype was classed as cross-reactive if the clonotype showed significant expansion both in SARS-CoV-2 spike wells and in at least one common cold coronavirus spike condition. CDR3 homology was assessed with Levenshtein distances (stringdist) and unrooted phylogenetic trees (ape) in R version 3.6.1. TCRdb reran the public reads through fastp at Q25 and MiXCR, keeping productive beta chains. Entries are consolidated by CDR3 protein sequence, retaining the most common genes and DNA. TCRdb, not the original authors, processed these V and J calls. Within this sample are about 13,000 distinct CDR3 sequences, with roughly two fifths of them counted one time only. 7.5% to 9.5% of the sample is held by the ten biggest clonotypes.

This clonotype was seen only once. The specificity of this receptor is unknown. The junction departs from germline at one end; a sequencing error may be responsible. The treatment or condition label, read with the paper, signifies: approximately nine-day PBMC culture with coronavirus spike peptide pools or control peptides (ViraFEST assay). The study used the ViraFEST assay, which expanded antigen-specific T cells with peptide pools and then identified expanded clonotypes by TCR sequencing. The convalescent patients' positive SARS-CoV-2 PCR tests were from March to December 2020, which was before the Alpha, Beta and Delta variants emerged in the United States. Each well held approximately 2 million PBMCs cultured in IMDM containing roughly 5.5% human AB serum and approximately 9.8 IU/ml IL-2, with about 9.1 ug/ml peptide pools added. Half of the culture medium was replaced with fresh IL-2-containing medium on days 3 and 7. After 10 days of culture, CD4+ T cells were isolated by negative selection with the EasySep CD4+ T cell isolation kit. Ficoll-Paque Plus gradient centrifugation was used to isolate PBMCs from whole blood, and the isolated PBMCs were then either used fresh or cryopreserved at -140C. Triplicate wells were generally used for each culture condition.

The material was CD4+ T cells from blood, cultured in vitro, obtained after SARS-CoV-2 vaccination. This sequence uses TRBV20-1 and TRBJ2-5; the D gene is perhaps TRBD2, on 5 matching bases. This sequence was found in a human donor who had recovered from COVID-19. This receptor carries the CDR3 CSARYGEEAQYF. The bases are TGCAGTGCTAGATACGGGGAAGAGGCCCAGTACTTC.